Following are 9 T cell receptor beta chains from one sample sequenced in a study of T cells in Graves' hyperthyroidism and ophthalmopathy. RNA transcripts yielded amplified TCR beta CDR3 regions. When the TCR CDR3 underwent first-round RT-PCR, the HTBI primer set was used. TCRdb ran MiXCR on the multiplex PCR reads and lists one entry per CDR3 protein. The data contain fewer than 650,000 distinct CDR3 sequences, approximately 15% of them singletons. The sequenced sample consisted of blood. Receptor source: a woman in her 30s with Graves' hyperthyroidism that later progressed to Graves' ophthalmopathy.

As for this clonotype: Since a much larger clone is just one base distant, this may be a read error. The chain links TRBV6-2 or TRBV6-3 to TRBJ1-3, with TRBD1 matching over 7 bases. The germline gives CDR1 MNHEY, CDR2 SVGEGT. This CDR3 is built from 17 residues. V trimming: 6 bases; J trimming: 10 bases; junction bases outside the gene matches: 21. The CDR3 DNA reads TGTGCCAGCAGCCGGGACCGACAGGGCACAAACGGGGTGACCATATATTTT. Encoded protein: CASSRDRQGTNGVTIYF.

There are many counts of this clonotype. The chain employs TRBV7-9 and TRBJ2-7; D is ambiguous. V shed 2 bases and J shed 1 base, with 6 bases lying between them. Germline V gene lookup returns CDR1 SEHNR and CDR2 FQNEAQ (reference sequence). This CDR3 spans 13 amino acids. The CDR3 protein is CASSLQPSYEQYF. CDR3 coding DNA: TGTGCCAGCAGCTTACAGCCTTCCTACGAGCAGTACTTC.

This clonotype was detected ten times or more. CDR3 loop: CASGRPGLTYNEQFF. DNA for the CDR3: TGTGCTAGTGGACGCCCGGGACTTACCTACAATGAGCAGTTCTTC. The chain has TRBV12-5 and TRBJ2-1, with D possibly being TRBD2 (6 bases). CDR1 and CDR2 from the germline V gene are LGHNT and FRNRAP. CDR3 length: 15 residues. With 6 bases removed from V and 2 bases from J, the gap between germline ends came to 14 bases.

With regard to this clonotype: A much larger clone lies a single base off, so this may be a read error. The chain employs TRBV20-1 and TRBJ1-5; the match to TRBD1 covers 9 bases. The CDR3 has 15 residues. Looked up from germline, CDR1 is DFQATT and CDR2 is SNEGSKA (reference sequence). In nucleotides, the CDR3 is TGCAGTGCTAGAGATCTAGGGACAGGGAAGCAGCCCCGGCATTTT. Its protein product is CSARDLGTGKQPRHF.

This clonotype was recorded many times. The J gene is TRBJ2-4, the V gene TRBV19, with 14 bases identical to TRBD2. Germline CDR1 reads LNHDA; CDR2 reads SQIVND (reference sequence). This CDR3 has 17 residues. Germline trimming cut 10 bases from V and 3 bases from J; bases unmatched to any gene: 11. In nucleotides, the CDR3 is TGTGCCACCAACCCGGGACTAGCGGGAGTGGGCAAAAACATTCAGTACTTC. This encodes CATNPGLAGVGKNIQYF.

This clonotype was seen repeatedly, ten times or more. The chain joins TRBV28 to TRBJ1-5, with no clear D. CDR1 and CDR2 (germline): MDHEN, SYDVKM. V was clipped by 1 base and J by 7 bases, with 8 bases between them. CDR3 size: 13 residues. CDR3 residues: CASSLFPGQPQHF. CDR3 nucleotides: TGTGCCAGCAGTTTATTTCCTGGCCAGCCCCAGCATTTT.

There are many counts of this clonotype. The chain recombines TRBV19 with TRBJ2-7; 8 bases agree with TRBD1. Looked up from germline, CDR1 is LNHDA and CDR2 is SQIVND (reference sequence). The junction had 14 bases not matched to a gene; V was cut back by 5 bases and J by 2 bases. The length of the CDR3 is 17 residues. The CDR3 here is CASSLRGIGTGAYEQYF. The CDR3 DNA reads as TGTGCCAGTAGTCTAAGGGGTATTGGGACAGGAGCCTACGAGCAGTACTTC.

This clonotype was seen a handful of times. The chain couples TRBV7-3 to TRBJ2-3; a weak D match, TRBD1 (5 bases). The CDR3 consists of 14 residues. Trimming removed 4 bases at V and 2 bases at J, with 10 bases between. Germline V CDR1 and CDR2: SGHTA, FQGTGA. This CDR3 reads CASSSLGDTDTQYF. In nucleotides, the CDR3 is TGTGCCAGCAGCTCCTTAGGGGACACAGATACGCAGTATTTT.

This clonotype appeared a few times. The rearrangement joins TRBV9 to TRBJ2-2; maybe TRBD1 (6 bases). V was pared by 3 bases and J by 5 bases, with 14 bases between. The CDR3 contains 15 residues. Germline V lookup: CDR1 SGDLS, CDR2 YYNGEE. CDR3 protein: CASSATGTQTGELFF. The DNA of the CDR3 is TGTGCCAGCAGCGCCACCGGGACACAAACCGGGGAGCTGTTTTTT.